Below, 15 T cell receptor beta chains from the same sample are listed, as sequenced in a study of blood T cell repertoires in COVID-19. Generated by immunoSEQ multiplex PCR, the TCRdb table keeps only in-frame clones and is missing some. Of 210,000 or so clones listed, approximately 88% were seen once; the top ten hold approximately 3.7%. Sequencing was carried out using PBMCs or T cells enriched from blood (not recorded which). The origin of the receptors is a woman aged 25 to 39 who had been exposed to COVID-19.

This chain connects TRBV4-2 to TRBJ2-1; TRBD2 agrees at 10 bases. The CDR3 runs to 23 residues. Looked up from germline, CDR1 is LGHNA and CDR2 is YNFKEQ. Unmatched junction bases numbered 25, after V lost 0 bases and J lost 5 bases. The CDR3 DNA follows: TGTGCCAGCAGCCAAGATCGGGCAGGAGGGGGACTAGCGACCCCGACCATACACAATGAGCAGTTCTTC. Translating it yields CASSQDRAGGGLATPTIHNEQFF.

The chain recombines TRBV19 with TRBJ2-6; weak D call: TRBD1 (6 bases). Germline loops: CDR1 LNHDA, CDR2 SQIVND (reference sequence). This CDR3 has 16 amino acids. With 6 bases removed from V and 4 bases from J, the gap between germline ends came to 16 bases. The CDR3 region is CASSLLRGTGANVLTF. For the CDR3, the DNA is TGTGCCAGTAGCCTACTACGTGGGACAGGGGCCAACGTCCTGACTTTC.

This chain uses TRBV18 with TRBJ2-1; 12 bases match TRBD2. The CDR3 has 19 amino acids. Trimming removed 3 bases from V and 0 bases from J; junction bases left unmatched: 9. Germline V lookup: CDR1 KGHSH, CDR2 LQKENI. Written as DNA, the CDR3 is TGTGCCAGCTCACCCCGAGGGACTAGCGGGTTGAGCTCCTACAATGAGCAGTTCTTC. Protein: CASSPRGTSGLSSYNEQFF.

The chain carries TRBV2 and TRBJ1-1; tentatively, D is TRBD1 (5 bases). The CDR3 spans 11 residues. The germline gives CDR1 SNHLY, CDR2 FYNNEI. V was trimmed by 8 bases and J by 2 bases, leaving 6 bases between them. The CDR3 DNA reads as TGTGCCAGCGACAGCAACACTGAAGCTTTCTTT. Protein: CASDSNTEAFF.

The J gene is TRBJ1-5, the V gene TRBV2; TRBD1 agrees at 10 bases. Germline-derived CDR1 and CDR2 are SNHLY and FYNNEI. With V trimmed by 5 bases and J by 6 bases, 7 bases remained unmatched. CDR3 length: 15 residues. CDR3 bases: TGTGCCAGCAGTAAGGGGACAGGGGTAACTCAGCCCCAGCATTTT. It encodes CASSKGTGVTQPQHF.

The rearrangement links TRBV24-1 to TRBJ2-1; D is possibly TRBD1 (5 bases). The CDR3 runs to 13 residues. V dropped 5 bases and J dropped 5 bases, with 9 bases sitting between them. The germline V gene encodes CDR1 KGHDR and CDR2 SFDVKD. The CDR3 here is CATSAGSHNEQFF. DNA for the CDR3: TGTGCCACCAGTGCAGGGTCCCACAATGAGCAGTTCTTC.

The CDR3 region has the DNA TGTGCCAGCAGCTCCCGGGGAGCGAGTCGTCAATTAGGGGAGACCCAGTACTTC. This encodes CASSSRGASRQLGETQYF. The rearrangement links TRBV9 to TRBJ2-5; D possibly corresponds to TRBD2 (5 bases). CDR3 length: 18 residues. With 4 bases removed from V and 5 bases from J, the gap between germline ends came to 27 bases. Germline CDR1 reads SGDLS; CDR2 reads YYNGEE.

CDR3 region: CAISGGLFYEQYF. CDR3 coding DNA: TGTGCCATCAGTGGGGGACTCTTTTACGAGCAGTACTTC. The chain links TRBV10-3 to TRBJ2-7; D may be TRBD2 (6 bases). The CDR3 is made up of 13 amino acids. In germline, CDR1 is ENHRY, CDR2 SYGVKD. Trimming pared 4 bases from V and 4 bases from J, leaving 11 bases between.

This chain links TRBV18 with TRBJ2-2; D is undetermined. Looked up from germline, CDR1 is KGHSH and CDR2 is LQKENI. The CDR3 covers 14 residues. With 0 bases removed from V and 6 bases from J, the gap between germline ends came to 8 bases. The CDR3 region is CASSPPVDSGELFF. The DNA for the CDR3 is TGTGCCAGCTCACCACCGGTTGACTCCGGGGAGCTGTTTTTT.

The J gene is TRBJ1-1, the V gene TRBV5-1; a possible D gene is TRBD1 (6 bases). V shed 4 bases and J shed 4 bases, with 20 bases lying between them. CDR3 length: 16 residues. The germline CDR1 and CDR2 sequences are SGHRS and YFSETQ. CDR3 protein: CASSPQGGGWGTEAFF. As DNA, the CDR3 is TGCGCCAGCAGCCCTCAAGGGGGGGGCTGGGGCACTGAAGCTTTCTTT.

The chain is built from TRBV20-1 and TRBJ2-2; 7 bases agree with TRBD2. Germline V gene sequence: CDR1 DFQATT, CDR2 SNEGSKA (reference sequence). The CDR3 spans 15 residues. V trimming: 3 bases; J trimming: 6 bases; junction bases outside the gene matches: 10. The DNA of the CDR3 is TGCAGTGCTAGTGGCCTAGCGGCGGCCTCCGGGGAGCTGTTTTTT. Protein: CSASGLAAASGELFF.

V is TRBV28 and J is TRBJ1-1; the match to TRBD1 covers 10 bases. The length of the CDR3 is 16 residues. Germline CDR1 is MDHEN and CDR2 is SYDVKM. V shed 5 bases, J shed 7 bases, and the junction held 13 bases outside the gene matches. CDR3 residues: CASSKSTGTGVGEAFF. DNA of the CDR3: TGTGCCAGCAGTAAATCCACCGGGACAGGGGTTGGTGAAGCTTTCTTT.

The V gene is TRBV3-1 (or the pseudogene TRBV3-2), the J gene TRBJ1-1; TRBD1 is a possible D gene (6 bases). Germline V lookup: CDR1 LGHDT, CDR2 YNNKEL (reference sequence). This CDR3 contains 14 residues. Trimming took off 3 bases at V and 6 bases at J, with 14 bases between the two ends. CDR3 nucleotides: TGTGCCAGCAGCCATTCAGGGGTATTCCCTGAAGCTTTCTTT. Protein sequence: CASSHSGVFPEAFF.

The J gene is TRBJ2-7, the V gene TRBV15; TRBD2 agrees at 9 bases. The CDR3 contains 16 residues. V was clipped by 5 bases and J by 0 bases; unmatched bases: 8. Per the germline V gene, CDR1 is LNHNV and CDR2 is YYDKDF (reference sequence). The CDR3, as DNA: TGTGCCACCAGCGCCGAAATGACTAGCGGCTCCTACGAGCAGTACTTC. Translation gives CATSAEMTSGSYEQYF.

This chain uses TRBV28 with TRBJ2-1; 10 bases fit TRBD2. Germline trimming cut 7 bases from V and 2 bases from J; bases unmatched to any gene: 8. From germline, CDR1 is MDHEN and CDR2 SYDVKM. CDR3 length: 16 amino acids. The CDR3 DNA follows: TGTGCCAGCACCGCCGGACTAGCGGTCACCTACAATGAGCAGTTCTTC. Its protein is CASTAGLAVTYNEQFF.